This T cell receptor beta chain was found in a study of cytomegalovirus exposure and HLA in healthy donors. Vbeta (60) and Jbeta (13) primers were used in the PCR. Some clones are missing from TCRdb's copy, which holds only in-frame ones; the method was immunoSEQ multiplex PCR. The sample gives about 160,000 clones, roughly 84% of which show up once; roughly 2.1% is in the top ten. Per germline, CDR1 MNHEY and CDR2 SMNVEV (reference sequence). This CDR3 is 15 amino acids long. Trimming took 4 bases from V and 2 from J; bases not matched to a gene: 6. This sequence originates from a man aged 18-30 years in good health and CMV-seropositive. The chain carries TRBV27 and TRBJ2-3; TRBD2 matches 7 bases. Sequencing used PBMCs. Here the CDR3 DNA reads TGTGCCAGCAGTTATGGACTAGGGTTCACAGATACGCAGTATTTT. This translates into CASSYGLGFTDTQYF.